This T cell receptor beta chain was sequenced for a study of blood T cell repertoires in COVID-19. Study information: Donors in the United States, Italy and Spain gave samples during acute or convalescent COVID-19.

TCRdb's copy holds only in-frame clones and misses some; the assay was immunoSEQ multiplex PCR. The table includes some 80,000 clones, around 80% detected once. The CDR3 extends over 14 amino acids. Germline V gives CDR1 KGHDR, CDR2 SFDVKD. V shed 11 bases, J shed 7 bases, and the junction held 10 bases outside the gene matches. This chain links TRBV24-1 with TRBJ2-1; the match to TRBD1 covers 10 bases. The sequenced material came from peripheral blood. The receptor's source is a woman in her 70s with acute or convalescent COVID-19. The chain's CDR3 is CAIAGQGTFNEQFF. CDR3 nucleotide sequence: TGTGCCATCGCGGGACAGGGGACTTTTAATGAGCAGTTCTTC.